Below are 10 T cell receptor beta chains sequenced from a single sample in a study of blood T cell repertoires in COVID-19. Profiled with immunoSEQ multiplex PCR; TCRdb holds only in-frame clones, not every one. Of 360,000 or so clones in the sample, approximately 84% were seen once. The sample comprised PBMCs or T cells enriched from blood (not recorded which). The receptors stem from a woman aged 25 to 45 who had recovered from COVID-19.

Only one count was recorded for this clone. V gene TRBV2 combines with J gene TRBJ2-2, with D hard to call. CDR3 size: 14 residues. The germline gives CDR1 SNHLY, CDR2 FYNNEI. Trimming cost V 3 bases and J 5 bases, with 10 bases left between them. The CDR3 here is CASSDGLTTGELFF. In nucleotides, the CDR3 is TGTGCCAGCAGTGATGGGCTAACTACCGGGGAGCTGTTTTTT.

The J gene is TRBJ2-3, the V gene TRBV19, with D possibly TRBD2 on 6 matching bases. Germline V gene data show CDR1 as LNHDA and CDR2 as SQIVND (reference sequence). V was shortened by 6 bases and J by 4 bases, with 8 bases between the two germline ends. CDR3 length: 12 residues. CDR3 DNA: TGTGCCAGTAGCCGGGAGTCAGATACGCAGTATTTT. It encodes CASSRESDTQYF.

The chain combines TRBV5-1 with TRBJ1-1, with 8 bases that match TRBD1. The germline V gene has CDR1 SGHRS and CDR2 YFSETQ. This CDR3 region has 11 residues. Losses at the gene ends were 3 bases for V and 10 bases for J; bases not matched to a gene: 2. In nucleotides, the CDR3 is TGCGCCAGCAGCTATGACAGGGGAGCTTTCTTT. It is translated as CASSYDRGAFF. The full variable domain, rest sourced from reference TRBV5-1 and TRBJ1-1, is KAGVTQTPRYLIKTRGQQVTLSCSPISGHRSVSWYQQTPGQGLQFLFEYFSETQRNKGNFPGRFSGRQFSNSRSEMNVSTLELGDSALYLCASSYDRGAFFGQGTRLTVV.

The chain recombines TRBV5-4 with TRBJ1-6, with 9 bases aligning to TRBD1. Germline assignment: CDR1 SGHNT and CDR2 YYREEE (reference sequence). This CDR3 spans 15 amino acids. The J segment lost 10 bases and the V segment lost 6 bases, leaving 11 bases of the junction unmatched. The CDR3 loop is CASTSGTGPQSPLHF. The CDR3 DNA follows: TGTGCCAGCACCTCGGGGACAGGGCCACAATCACCCCTCCACTTT. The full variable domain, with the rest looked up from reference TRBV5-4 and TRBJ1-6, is ETGVTQSPTHLIKTRGQQVTLRCSSQSGHNTVSWYQQALGQGPQFIFQYYREEENGRGNFPPRFSGLQFPNYSSELNVNALELDDSALYLCASTSGTGPQSPLHFGNGTRLTVT.

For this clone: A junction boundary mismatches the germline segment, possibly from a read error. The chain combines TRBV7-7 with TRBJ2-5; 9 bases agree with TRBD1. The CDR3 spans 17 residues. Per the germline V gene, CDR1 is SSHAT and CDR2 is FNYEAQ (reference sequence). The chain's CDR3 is CASSLGVFGTGQWTQYF. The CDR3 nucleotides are TGTGCTAGCAGCTTAGGGGTTTTTGGGACAGGGCAATGGACCCAGTACTTC.

DNA for the CDR3: TGTGCCAGCATGCAACAGGTCGCCGGGGAGCTGTTTTTT. It translates to CASMQQVAGELFF. The rearrangement uses TRBV2 and TRBJ2-2; TRBD1 might be the D (5 bases). The CDR3 sequence is 13 residues long. Deletions cut 7 bases from V and 6 bases from J, with 12 bases between. Germline loops: CDR1 SNHLY, CDR2 FYNNEI.

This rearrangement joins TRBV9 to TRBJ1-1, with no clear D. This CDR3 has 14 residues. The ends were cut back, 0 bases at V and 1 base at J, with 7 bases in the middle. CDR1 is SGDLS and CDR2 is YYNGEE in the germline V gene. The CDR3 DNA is TGTGCCAGCAGCGTAGGCAACAGGAACACTGAAGCTTTCTTT. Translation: CASSVGNRNTEAFF.

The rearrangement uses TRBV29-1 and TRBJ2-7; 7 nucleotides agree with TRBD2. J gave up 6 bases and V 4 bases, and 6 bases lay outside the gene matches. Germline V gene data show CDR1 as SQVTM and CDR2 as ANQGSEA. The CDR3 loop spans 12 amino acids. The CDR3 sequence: CSVGGGVGEQYF. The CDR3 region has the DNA TGCAGCGTTGGTGGGGGGGTAGGCGAGCAGTACTTC.

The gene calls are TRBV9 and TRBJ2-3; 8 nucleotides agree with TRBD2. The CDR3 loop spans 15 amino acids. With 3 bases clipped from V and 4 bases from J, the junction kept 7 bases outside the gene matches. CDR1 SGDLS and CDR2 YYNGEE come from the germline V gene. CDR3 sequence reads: CASSESGRMADTQYF. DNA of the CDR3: TGTGCCAGCAGCGAAAGCGGGAGAATGGCAGATACGCAGTATTTT.

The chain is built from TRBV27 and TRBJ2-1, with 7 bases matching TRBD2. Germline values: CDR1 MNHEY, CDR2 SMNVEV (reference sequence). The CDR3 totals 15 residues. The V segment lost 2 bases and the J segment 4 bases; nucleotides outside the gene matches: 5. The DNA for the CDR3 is TGTGCCAGCAGTTTAGGGGCGGGAGCTTACAATGAGCAGTTCTTC. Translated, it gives CASSLGAGAYNEQFF.